These T cell receptor beta chains were read from a single sample in a study of blood T cells in healthy people across ages. TCRdb redid the calling of the 5' RACE reads with MiXCR, one entry per CDR3 protein. The repertoire holds some 1.1 million distinct CDR3 sequences, with around two fifths as singletons. The sample taken for sequencing was blood. These receptors came from a man between 18 and 35 years old in good health. Both conserved end residues are trimmed from each CDR3. The order of the fields is clone size, V gene, J gene, CDR3 protein. Clone sizes are given selectively: once, few, many, or a class where the clone is expanded.

few	TRBV9	TRBJ2-3	ASTPTSFGTDTQY
.	TRBV7-2	TRBJ2-5	ASSLEVPRETQY
.	TRBV6-2/TRBV6-3	TRBJ1-2	ASSYPTGYT
many	TRBV7-2	TRBJ2-3	ASSLSTLGGSDTQY
.	TRBV20-1	TRBJ2-3	SATHRAHTDTQY
few	TRBV20-1	TRBJ1-1	SARGGEAF
many	TRBV3-1	TRBJ2-1	ASSQGLNNEQF
.	TRBV6-2/TRBV6-3	TRBJ2-2	ASSYLAPGELF
.	TRBV9	TRBJ2-6	ASSADRGLSGANVLT
.	TRBV27	TRBJ1-5	ASRTGGENQPQH